Shown below are 30 T cell receptor beta chains from a single sample sequenced in a study of beta chain features in type 1 diabetes (dated by TCRdb to the late 2010s). What the authors observed across the whole study: Type 1 diabetes patients showed a moderate but significant shortening of TCRB CDR3 length in all four CD4+ subsets.

The protocol used for the library was the immunoSEQ multiplex PCR assay. The entire amount of isolated RNA was reverse transcribed using the High Capacity cDNA Reverse Transcription Kit, so the sequenced TCRB transcripts were expressed ones. This immuneACCESS table, as held by TCRdb, lists in-frame sequences with V and J called but not all clones. Of the missing ones, under half trace to an unresolved V gene in checked studies; the others have no known cause. Across this sample there are a few hundred thousand clones, with about 14% seen only once. The ten largest clones add up to about 0.019% of the sample. Which antigens these TCRs recognize remains unknown. The sample was naive CD4+ T cells from blood. The meaning of the sample's cell subset or site label: true naive CD4+ T cells. These receptors originate from a young man with type 1 diabetes.

This sequence joins TRBV9 and TRBJ1-2; 9 bases agree with TRBD1. V trimming: 0 bases; J trimming: 7 bases; junction bases outside the gene matches: 4. Per the germline V gene, CDR1 is SGDLS and CDR2 is YYNGEE. The CDR3 has 14 amino acids. The CDR3 sequence: CASSVATQGAGYTF. Written as DNA, the CDR3 is TGTGCCAGCAGCGTAGCTACACAGGGGGCTGGCTACACCTTC.

This clone was recorded a few times. This chain joins TRBV7-9 and TRBJ2-3, with 9 positions matching TRBD1. The length of the CDR3 is 14 residues. V was pared by 5 bases and J by 4 bases, with 4 bases of the junction left unmatched. Germline CDR1 and CDR2: SEHNR and FQNEAQ (reference sequence). Here the CDR3 DNA reads TGTGCCAGCAGCCCAGGGACAGGGCCAGATACGCAGTATTTT. It yields the protein CASSPGTGPDTQYF.

This clone has a handful of counts. This sample also contains other DNA sequences that code for the same CDR3. Here the CDR3 reads CASSREKLFF. The CDR3 region has the DNA TGTGCCAGCTCGCGTGAAAAACTGTTTTTT. The V call is TRBV19, the J call TRBJ1-4; D remains ambiguous. The CDR3 is 10 amino acids. Germline CDR1 is LNHDA and CDR2 is SQIVND (reference sequence). V dropped 9 bases and J dropped 7 bases, with 6 bases sitting between them.

A few counts support this clone. This chain links TRBV2 with TRBJ2-1; 8 bases line up with TRBD2. V shed 6 bases and J 0 bases; nucleotides not matched to a gene: 4. Germline V gene lookup returns CDR1 SNHLY and CDR2 FYNNEI. This CDR3 region has 15 residues. CDR3: CASSVTSGSYNEQFF. CDR3 sequence (DNA): TGTGCCAGCAGCGTTACTAGCGGCTCCTACAATGAGCAGTTCTTC.

This clone was seen more than once but under ten times. The rearrangement uses TRBV2 and TRBJ1-3; the D gene is possibly TRBD1 (5 bases). The V end lost 6 bases, the J end lost 0 bases, and 12 bases lay between the germline ends. The length of the CDR3 is 15 residues. Germline CDR1 SNHLY, CDR2 FYNNEI. For the CDR3, the DNA is TGTGCCAGCAGGACGACAGCTGGCTCTGGAAACACCATATATTTT. This gives the protein CASRTTAGSGNTIYF.

This clone was seen more than once but under ten times. J is TRBJ1-5 and V is TRBV19, with 10 positions matching TRBD1. The ends lost 9 bases at V and 2 bases at J; junction bases unmatched: 13. Germline CDR1 is LNHDA and CDR2 is SQIVND (reference sequence). The CDR3 is 17 residues long. This CDR3 reads CASRTGTGVLGNQPQHF. CDR3 DNA sequence: TGTGCCAGCCGGACCGGGACAGGGGTTTTGGGCAATCAGCCCCAGCATTTT.

The chain couples TRBV19 to TRBJ1-2; 7 bases align to TRBD1. In germline, CDR1 is LNHDA, CDR2 SQIVND (reference sequence). After removal of 7 bases from V and 2 bases from J, the junction contained 7 bases not matched to a gene. This CDR3 has 14 amino acids. This CDR3 reads CASTRTGRNYGYTF. In DNA, the CDR3 is TGTGCCAGTACCAGGACAGGAAGAAACTATGGCTACACCTTC.

This clone was seen more than once but under ten times. V is TRBV2 and J is TRBJ2-1; TRBD1 agrees at 9 bases. CDR1 and CDR2 from the germline V gene are SNHLY and FYNNEI. CDR3 length equals 14 residues. The V and J ends lost 6 bases and 7 bases, in that order; junction bases with no gene match: 7. The CDR3, as DNA: TGTGCCAGCAGGTCCGGGACAGGGTCTAATGAGCAGTTCTTC. This encodes CASRSGTGSNEQFF.

The rearrangement joins TRBV5-1 to TRBJ2-7; D is ambiguous. The CDR3 covers 14 residues. V gave up 4 bases and J gave up 5 bases, with 16 bases separating them. Germline V CDR1 and CDR2: SGHRS, YFSETQ. In nucleotides, the CDR3 is TGCGCCAGCAGCAAAGACCAACCACGGGACGAGCAGTACTTC. This sequence encodes CASSKDQPRDEQYF. The variable domain in full, completed from reference TRBV5-1 and TRBJ2-7, reads KAGVTQTPRYLIKTRGQQVTLSCSPISGHRSVSWYQQTPGQGLQFLFEYFSETQRNKGNFPGRFSGRQFSNSRSEMNVSTLELGDSALYLCASSKDQPRDEQYFGPGTRLTVT.

This clone was counted a few times. This chain joins TRBV6-1 and TRBJ2-7, with 10 bases fitting TRBD1. The CDR3 consists of 15 residues. The V and J ends lost 6 bases and 1 base, in that order; junction bases with no gene match: 6. Germline loops: CDR1 MNHNS, CDR2 SASEGT. The CDR3 sequence: CASRAGTGASYEQYF. The CDR3, as DNA: TGTGCCAGCAGAGCCGGGACAGGGGCTTCCTACGAGCAGTACTTC.

The V gene is TRBV25-1, the J gene TRBJ1-1; weak D call: TRBD1 (5 bases). Trimming took off 1 base at V and 1 base at J, with 7 bases between the two ends. Germline assignment: CDR1 MGHDK and CDR2 SYGVNS. The CDR3 runs 14 residues. CDR3 sequence reads: CASSEWGTNTEAFF. In DNA form, the CDR3 reads TGTGCCAGCAGTGAATGGGGCACGAACACTGAAGCTTTCTTT.

The chain couples TRBV11-2 to TRBJ2-7, with 7 bases matching TRBD1. Trimming took 1 base from V and 0 from J; bases not matched to a gene: 3. From germline, CDR1 is SGHAT and CDR2 FQNNGV. The CDR3 loop spans 15 amino acids. The CDR3 DNA is TGTGCCAGCAGCTTAGGAGGGACAGTCTCCTACGAGCAGTACTTC. As protein: CASSLGGTVSYEQYF.

The chain recombines TRBV6-1 with TRBJ1-1; D is unresolved. The germline CDR1 and CDR2 sequences are MNHNS and SASEGT. Trimming took 2 bases from V and 10 from J, leaving 11 bases between them. The CDR3 runs 12 residues. CDR3 loop: CASSEPGLAAFF. The CDR3 DNA is TGTGCCAGCAGTGAACCGGGGTTAGCAGCTTTCTTT.

The sample holds a few counts of this clone. This chain links TRBV2 with TRBJ1-1; D unclear. The CDR3 runs 13 residues. Between the trimmed V and J ends, which lost 8 bases and 2 bases, there was a span of 12 bases. The germline V gene has CDR1 SNHLY and CDR2 FYNNEI. Written as DNA, the CDR3 is TGTGCCAGCGAAAATGAGGGTAACACTGAAGCTTTCTTT. Amino acids: CASENEGNTEAFF.

The table lists this clone with a few counts. The chain carries TRBV6-5 and TRBJ2-1, with 9 bases that match TRBD1. The CDR3 totals 14 residues. The V gene end was trimmed by 8 bases and the J gene end by 6 bases; junction bases not matched to a gene: 8. Germline V CDR1 and CDR2: MNHEY, SVGAGI. DNA for the CDR3: TGTGCCAGCGGATCACAGGGGGCCGGCAATGAGCAGTTCTTC. Amino acids: CASGSQGAGNEQFF.

In this sample, this clone turned up a few times. The genes are TRBV11-3 and TRBJ2-2, with D possibly matching TRBD2 (5 bases). The CDR3 loop spans 13 amino acids. The ends were cut back, 1 base at V and 9 bases at J, with 9 bases in the middle. Germline V CDR1 and CDR2: SGHNT, YENEEA. CDR3: CASSLGGSRELFF. The CDR3 DNA is TGTGCCAGCAGCTTAGGAGGGAGCAGGGAGCTGTTTTTT.

The CDR3: CAWSLGGLAGQETQYF. Written as DNA, the CDR3 is TGTGCCTGGAGCCTTGGAGGACTAGCGGGGCAAGAGACCCAGTACTTC. The chain carries TRBV30 and TRBJ2-5; 12 bases line up with TRBD2. The V segment lost 3 bases and the J segment 2 bases; nucleotides outside the gene matches: 7. CDR3 length: 16 amino acids. Germline CDR1 and CDR2: GTSNPN and SVGIG (reference sequence). Together with reference TRBV30 and TRBJ2-5, the CDR3 gives the full variable domain: SQTIHQWPATLVQPVGSPLSLECTVEGTSNPNLYWYRQAAGRGLQLLFYSVGIGQISSEVPQNLSASRPQDRQFILSSKKLLLSDSGFYLCAWSLGGLAGQETQYFGPGTRLLVL.

In this sample, this clone turned up a few times. This chain links TRBV7-2 with TRBJ2-7; the match to TRBD1 covers 12 bases. Losses at the gene ends were 4 bases for V and 4 bases for J; bases not matched to a gene: 5. There are 15 residues in the CDR3. The germline CDR1 and CDR2 sequences are SGHTA and FQGNSA. CDR3 sequence reads: CASSSGTGGQYEQYF. The CDR3 bases are TGTGCCAGCAGCTCGGGGACAGGGGGCCAGTACGAGCAGTACTTC.

J is TRBJ2-2 and V is TRBV5-4; 9 bases align to TRBD1. CDR3 size: 15 residues. In germline, CDR1 is SGHNT, CDR2 YYREEE (reference sequence). V was pared by 4 bases and J by 1 base, with 2 bases of the junction left unmatched. The CDR3 coding sequence is TGTGCCAGCAGCCCGGGACAGGGGAACACCGGGGAGCTGTTTTTT. Protein sequence: CASSPGQGNTGELFF.

This clone was counted only a few times. The chain uses TRBV7-9 and TRBJ1-1; tentative D call: TRBD1 (5 bases). The CDR3 covers 18 residues. Trimming removed 5 bases at V and 0 bases at J, with 22 bases between. CDR1 is SEHNR, CDR2 FQNEAQ, per germline (reference sequence). CDR3: CASSHGGWTLNVNTEAFF. CDR3 bases: TGTGCCAGCAGCCACGGGGGGTGGACACTCAACGTGAACACTGAAGCTTTCTTT. The full variable domain, rest sourced from reference TRBV7-9 and TRBJ1-1, is DTGVSQNPRHKITKRGQNVTFRCDPISEHNRLYWYRQTLGQGPEFLTYFQNEAQLEKSRLLSDRFSAERPKGSFSTLEIQRTEQGDSAMYLCASSHGGWTLNVNTEAFFGQGTRLTVV.

This rearrangement joins TRBV6-5 to TRBJ2-7; a possible D gene is TRBD2 (8 bases). Trimming left V 7 bases short and J 5 bases short, with 21 bases between. Germline CDR1 is MNHEY and CDR2 is SVGAGI. The CDR3 has 15 residues. The CDR3 coding sequence is TGTGCCAGCACCCCAGGGGGACTAGGGGCTGACGAGCAGTACTTC. It encodes CASTPGGLGADEQYF.

The chain links TRBV6-1 to TRBJ1-5; 11 bases align to TRBD1. Germline-derived CDR1 and CDR2 are MNHNS and SASEGT. CDR3 length: 15 amino acids. The J segment lost 6 bases and the V segment lost 7 bases, leaving 8 bases of the junction unmatched. CDR3 in DNA: TGTGCCAGCACCATTATGGGACAGGGGGGTCAGCCCCAGCATTTT. Encoded protein: CASTIMGQGGQPQHF.

This clone was detected only a few times. The V call is TRBV5-1, the J call TRBJ1-1; no reliable D call. The CDR3 spans 13 residues. CDR1 SGHRS and CDR2 YFSETQ come from the germline V gene. V lost 2 bases, J lost 1 base, and 6 bases lay in between. The CDR3 spells CASSFGANTEAFF. CDR3 DNA sequence: TGCGCCAGCAGCTTTGGAGCGAACACTGAAGCTTTCTTT.

The chain uses TRBV10-3 and TRBJ1-5; 7 positions agree with TRBD1. J gave up 0 bases and V 3 bases, and 2 bases lay outside the gene matches. This CDR3 region has 15 residues. Germline values: CDR1 ENHRY, CDR2 SYGVKD. CDR3 residues: CAISDGTDSNQPQHF. The CDR3 DNA reads as TGTGCCATCAGTGACGGGACAGATAGCAATCAGCCCCAGCATTTT.

The V call is TRBV7-9, the J call TRBJ1-1; a weak D match, TRBD1 (5 bases). Germline V gene sequence: CDR1 SEHNR, CDR2 FQNEAQ (reference sequence). CDR3 size: 13 residues. Trimming cost V 1 base and J 4 bases, with 7 bases left between them. This chain's CDR3 is CASSLEGVTEAFF. The CDR3 coding sequence is TGTGCCAGCAGCTTAGAAGGGGTCACTGAAGCTTTCTTT. The complete variable domain, with remaining parts taken from reference TRBV7-9 and TRBJ1-1, reads DTGVSQNPRHKITKRGQNVTFRCDPISEHNRLYWYRQTLGQGPEFLTYFQNEAQLEKSRLLSDRFSAERPKGSFSTLEIQRTEQGDSAMYLCASSLEGVTEAFFGQGTRLTVV.

The chain joins TRBV6-6 to TRBJ1-1; D not certain. Looked up from germline, CDR1 is MNHNY and CDR2 is SVGAGI (reference sequence). V gave up 7 bases and J gave up 2 bases, with 5 bases separating them. This CDR3 has 11 residues. The CDR3 spells CASNSNTEAFF. In DNA form, the CDR3 reads TGTGCCAGCAACTCAAACACTGAAGCTTTCTTT.

The rearrangement uses TRBV5-1 and TRBJ2-2, with TRBD1 identical over 10 bases. CDR3 size: 14 residues. With V trimmed by 4 bases and J by 6 bases, 3 bases remained unmatched. From germline, CDR1 is SGHRS and CDR2 YFSETQ. The CDR3 DNA reads TGCGCCAGCAGCCCGGGACAGGGGTCCGGGGAGCTGTTTTTT. It yields the protein CASSPGQGSGELFF.

This clone was observed a few times. The rearrangement uses TRBV19 and TRBJ2-2, with 7 bases that match TRBD2. Per the germline V gene, CDR1 is LNHDA and CDR2 is SQIVND (reference sequence). The CDR3 has 14 residues. V was clipped by 3 bases and J by 7 bases; unmatched bases: 5. The CDR3 sequence: CASSIRSGGGELFF. The CDR3, as DNA: TGTGCCAGTAGTATTAGATCGGGAGGCGGGGAGCTGTTTTTT.

There are a few counts of this clone. The V call is TRBV9, the J call TRBJ2-3, with D possibly being TRBD1 (6 bases). The V gene's germline CDR1 is SGDLS and CDR2 YYNGEE. This CDR3 spans 15 amino acids. V lost 3 bases and J lost 0, with 11 bases in between. CDR3 amino acids: CASSASGHSTDTQYF. The CDR3, as DNA: TGTGCCAGCAGCGCCTCGGGACACAGCACAGATACGCAGTATTTT.

This clone was counted only a few times. The V call is TRBV6-1, the J call TRBJ2-1; D is uncertain. Deletions cut 5 bases from V and 0 bases from J, with 8 bases between. Germline V lookup: CDR1 MNHNS, CDR2 SASEGT. The CDR3 sequence is 14 residues long. CDR3 in DNA: TGTGCCAGCAGTTCTAGGAGCTCCTACAATGAGCAGTTCTTC. Residues: CASSSRSSYNEQFF.